This is a list of T cell receptor beta chains from one sample in a study of T cell changes during pregnancy in multiple sclerosis. Measured with immunoSEQ multiplex PCR; TCRdb has only the in-frame clones, and not every one. The sample carries roughly 100,000 clones, about nine tenths recorded once. The sample consisted of peripheral blood, taken after pregnancy. These receptors all stem from a female donor with multiple sclerosis, enrolled in a pregnancy study. Both conserved end residues are part of each CDR3. A D gene is named only where the DNA matches it firmly. Clone size is shown for a subset of rows, as once, few, many or a class of expanded clone.

clone_size: NA; d_call: NA; v_call: TRBV5-1; j_call: TRBJ2-7; cdr3_nt: TGCGCCAGCAGCTTAACCGGACTGACACCCTACGAGCAGTACTTC; cdr3_aa: CASSLTGLTPYEQYF
clone_size: once; d_call: NA; v_call: TRBV7-9; j_call: TRBJ1-4; cdr3_nt: TGTGCCAGCAGCGAGACTAATGAAAAACTGTTTTTT; cdr3_aa: CASSETNEKLFF
clone_size: NA; d_call: NA; v_call: TRBV20-1; j_call: TRBJ2-7; cdr3_nt: TGCAGTGCCACACAGGGATCCGAGCAGTACTTC; cdr3_aa: CSATQGSEQYF
clone_size: NA; d_call: NA; v_call: TRBV9; j_call: TRBJ2-1; cdr3_nt: TGTGCCAGCAGCCCCCACGGAGGGAATTTGGATGAGCAGTTCTTC; cdr3_aa: CASSPHGGNLDEQFF
clone_size: once; d_call: NA; v_call: TRBV2; j_call: TRBJ1-4; cdr3_nt: TGTGCCAGCAGTGAGAGCGGAGAAAAACTGTTTTTT; cdr3_aa: CASSESGEKLFF
clone_size: NA; d_call: TRBD2; v_call: TRBV5-8; j_call: TRBJ2-1; cdr3_nt: TGTGCCAGCAGCCCATGGACTAGCGGATACAATGAGCAGTTCTTC; cdr3_aa: CASSPWTSGYNEQFF
clone_size: NA; d_call: NA; v_call: TRBV5-5; j_call: TRBJ2-7; cdr3_nt: TGTGCCAGCAGCTGGGACAGCGGGGGACCCCTCTACGAGCAGTACTTC; cdr3_aa: CASSWDSGGPLYEQYF
clone_size: NA; d_call: NA; v_call: TRBV5-6; j_call: TRBJ2-7; cdr3_nt: TGTGCCAGCAGCTCGCGCGGGCCTTCCAATTACGAGCAGTACTTC; cdr3_aa: CASSSRGPSNYEQYF
clone_size: NA; d_call: TRBD1; v_call: TRBV27; j_call: TRBJ1-5; cdr3_nt: TGTGCCAGCAGGCAGTGGGGGGACAGGAATCAGCCCCAGCATTTT; cdr3_aa: CASRQWGDRNQPQHF
clone_size: NA; d_call: NA; v_call: TRBV5-1; j_call: TRBJ2-5; cdr3_nt: TGCGCCAGCAGCTTCCGTCCGGGAGAGACCCAGTACTTC; cdr3_aa: CASSFRPGETQYF
clone_size: NA; d_call: NA; v_call: TRBV7-9; j_call: TRBJ1-2; cdr3_nt: TGTGCCAGCAGCCGAAGGGACACTCTAAACTATGGCTACACCTTC; cdr3_aa: CASSRRDTLNYGYTF
clone_size: NA; d_call: NA; v_call: TRBV5-4; j_call: TRBJ2-1; cdr3_nt: TGTGCCAGCAGCTTGGCGCCACCACGTGAACACAGGGACGATGAGCAGTTCTTC; cdr3_aa: CASSLAPPREHRDDEQFF
clone_size: NA; d_call: NA; v_call: TRBV5-1; j_call: TRBJ2-3; cdr3_nt: TGCGCCAGCTCTCCCGGACATCTCACAGATACGCAGTATTTT; cdr3_aa: CASSPGHLTDTQYF
clone_size: NA; d_call: NA; v_call: TRBV6-6; j_call: TRBJ1-2; cdr3_nt: TGTGCCAGCACGGTTCCGGGATTTCCGGAAGGCTACACCTTC; cdr3_aa: CASTVPGFPEGYTF
clone_size: NA; d_call: NA; v_call: TRBV9; j_call: TRBJ1-6; cdr3_nt: TGTGCCAGCAGCGTAGAAGCGCAGAGCTCCTATAATTCACCCCTCCACTTT; cdr3_aa: CASSVEAQSSYNSPLHF
clone_size: NA; d_call: TRBD1; v_call: TRBV11-2; j_call: TRBJ2-3; cdr3_nt: TGTGCCAGCAGCTTAGAACCCCACAGGGGCGGCACAGATACGCAGTATTTT; cdr3_aa: CASSLEPHRGGTDTQYF
clone_size: once; d_call: NA; v_call: TRBV6-5; j_call: TRBJ1-2; cdr3_nt: TGTGCCAGCAGTTCCACAGGAGACTATGGCTACACCTTC; cdr3_aa: CASSSTGDYGYTF
clone_size: few; d_call: NA; v_call: TRBV19; j_call: TRBJ1-5; cdr3_nt: TGTGCCAGCCACCGACAGGTTTCCAATCAGCCCCAGCATTTT; cdr3_aa: CASHRQVSNQPQHF
clone_size: NA; d_call: NA; v_call: TRBV19; j_call: TRBJ2-7; cdr3_nt: TGTGCCAGATACTCAGGAATCTACGAGCAGTACTTC; cdr3_aa: CARYSGIYEQYF
clone_size: NA; d_call: NA; v_call: TRBV25-1; j_call: TRBJ2-7; cdr3_nt: TGTGCCAGCAGTGACGCGGACAGAACCTACGAGCAGTACTTC; cdr3_aa: CASSDADRTYEQYF